A selection of T cell receptor beta chains follows, all from one sample in a study of tumor and adjacent non-tumor tissue in lung cancer. TCRdb ran MiXCR on the multiplex PCR reads and lists one entry per CDR3 protein. This table holds about 200,000 distinct CDR3 sequences, about 71% found once. The sequenced material came from lung tumor tissue. The receptor set was obtained from a man in his fifties or sixties with non-small cell lung cancer. Both conserved end residues are part of each CDR3. D genes are given only for firm matches. Part of the rows lack a size; the others show once, few, many or a class for expanded clones.

-	TRBD1	TRBV7-3	TRBJ2-5	TGTGCCAGCACCCTGACAGGGGAAACCTCAGGGACCCAGTACTTC	CASTLTGETSGTQYF
many	TRBD1	TRBV20-1	TRBJ1-2	TGCAGTGCTAGACCAGGGGGCAACTATGGCTACACCTTC	CSARPGGNYGYTF
-	-	TRBV11-1	TRBJ1-1	TGTGTCAGCAGCTTAAGCGAGAACACTGAAGCTCTCTTT	CVSSLSENTEALF
few	-	TRBV6-2/TRBV6-3	TRBJ1-5	TGCGCCAGCAGCCGCCGGGGCAGGGAGCGGCAGCCCCATCATTTT	CASSRRGRERQPHHF
-	-	TRBV4-1	TRBJ1-1	TGCGCCAGCAGTCAAGATTTGTCCAGGTACGGTCGAACTTTCTTT	CASSQDLSRYGRTFF
many	TRBD2	TRBV4-2	TRBJ2-3	TGTGCCAGCAGCCTAAGTTGGGGAGCGGGGACAGATACGCAGTATTTT	CASSLSWGAGTDTQYF
many	TRBD2	TRBV5-4	TRBJ2-3	TGTGCCAGCAGCTTGGTGCCGGGACTAGTTGGCACAGATACGCAGTATTTT	CASSLVPGLVGTDTQYF
-	TRBD2	TRBV6-5	TRBJ2-2	TGTCTCAGCAGTTACGCGGGGGACACCGGGGAGCTGTTTTTT	CLSSYAGDTGELFF
-	-	TRBV11-1	TRBJ2-3	TGTTCCAGTAGCTTATCAAGGGTAGATACACAGTATTTT	CSSSLSRVDTQYF
-	TRBD2	TRBV20-1	TRBJ2-7	TGCAGTGCTTCAGACCCGGGGGGTGTCTACGAGCAGTACTTC	CSASDPGGVYEQYF
-	TRBD2	TRBV20-1	TRBJ2-1	TGCAATGCTAGAGATGGTTCGGGACTAGCTAGGAATGAGCAGTTCTTC	CNARDGSGLARNEQFF
-	-	TRBV5-5	TRBJ2-2	-	CASRFGQGTGELLF
-	-	TRBV5-5	TRBJ1-1	TGTGCCAGCAGCTTGGTAGGGAAAACTGAAGCTTTCTTT	CASSLVGKTEAFF
-	-	TRBV4-2	TRBJ1-2	TGTGCCAGCAGCCAAGGCGTAGGATCGACCGCGTGGGGCTACACCTTC	CASSQGVGSTAWGYTF
-	-	TRBV6-6	TRBJ2-5	TGTGCCAGCAGCCATATGAGGAGGGGACAGGAGACCCAGTACTTC	CASSHMRRGQETQYF
-	-	TRBV6-1	TRBJ2-4	TGTGTCAGCAGTGGAGAGTCCGTAGACATTCAGTACTTC	CVSSGESVDIQYF
-	TRBD2	TRBV4-3	TRBJ2-1	TGCACCAGCAGCCAAGGGCTAGCGGAAGGGAGCTCCTACAATGAGCAGTTCTTC	CTSSQGLAEGSSYNEQFF
-	TRBD2	TRBV4-1	TRBJ2-3	TGCGCCAACAGCCATAGTAGCGGGGGTACGCACTATTTT	CANSHSSGGTHYF
-	-	TRBV29-1	TRBJ2-2	TGTAGCGCCCTAAAGGTAAGGAACACCGGGGAGCTGTTTTTT	CSALKVRNTGELFF
-	-	TRBV6-5	TRBJ1-1	TGTCCCAGCAGTTCGACCAAGGGGGAAGCTTTCTTT	CPSSSTKGEAFF
many	-	TRBV5-5	TRBJ1-4	TGTGCCAGCAGCCGTATGAAGGATGAAAAACTGTTTTTT	CASSRMKDEKLFF
medium-sized	-	TRBV29-1	TRBJ2-5	TGCAGCGTTGAGCCGCCAGGGGAGGTCGAGACCCAGTACTTC	CSVEPPGEVETQYF
few	TRBD2	TRBV20-1	TRBJ2-3	TGCAGTGCTCTCAGGACTAGTCGGACAGATACGCAGTATTTT	CSALRTSRTDTQYF
-	-	TRBV4-3	TRBJ2-3	TGCACCAGCAGCCAAGGTAGAGCGGGCACAACAGATACGCAGTATTTT	CTSSQGRAGTTDTQYF
few	-	TRBV7-8	TRBJ1-2	TGTGCCAGCAGCTTAGGGGGATTGACGACGGGCTATGGCTACACCTTC	CASSLGGLTTGYGYTF
few	TRBD1	TRBV6-2/TRBV6-3	TRBJ1-6	TGTGCCAGCAGTACGAATTCGCCGGGACAGGGTAATTCACCCCTCCACTTT	CASSTNSPGQGNSPLHF
-	-	TRBV11-3	TRBJ2-5	TGTGCCAGCAGCTTGGGGGAGGCTAAAGAGACCCAGTACTTC	CASSLGEAKETQYF
-	-	TRBV5-1	TRBJ1-1	TGCGTCAGCAGCTCCCTTATGAACTCTGAAGCTTTCTTT	CVSSSLMNSEAFF
-	-	TRBV6-5	TRBJ1-6	TGTGCCAGCAGCACACCCCGGACTCTTTATAATTCACCCCTCCACTTT	CASSTPRTLYNSPLHF
-	TRBD1	TRBV12-3/TRBV12-4	TRBJ1-1	TGTGCCGGCAGGCCGGGACAGACAATTCCGAACACTGAAGCTTTCTTT	CAGRPGQTIPNTEAFF
-	-	TRBV5-4	TRBJ2-7	TGTGCCAGCAGCTCCTTTGACCAAGCCTACGAGCAGTACTTC	CASSSFDQAYEQYF
-	TRBD2	TRBV6-5	TRBJ2-3	TGTGCCAGTAATTCCCTCCGGGGAGGGCAGGCAGTGGTTGGAGATACGCAGTATTTT	CASNSLRGGQAVVGDTQYF
-	TRBD2	TRBV12-3/TRBV12-4	TRBJ2-3	TGTGTCAGCAGTGCGGGACTAGCGTGGGGGCCTGGAGATACGCAGTATTTT	CVSSAGLAWGPGDTQYF
many	TRBD1	TRBV12-3/TRBV12-4	TRBJ1-3	TGTGCCAGCAGTCCTAACCGACAGGGAAGTGGAAACACCATATATTTT	CASSPNRQGSGNTIYF
-	-	TRBV4-2	TRBJ2-3	TGTGCCATCAGCAATAGCAGGGGCGGATCAGATACGCAGTATTTT	CAISNSRGGSDTQYF
few	-	TRBV5-4	TRBJ1-2	TGTGCCAGCAGCTTTATTGGCGGACCCACTAACTATGGCTACACCTTC	CASSFIGGPTNYGYTF
few	-	TRBV6-5	TRBJ1-5	TGTGCCAGCAGGGGTGGAGGCGGCTTTCCCAATCAGCCCCAGCATTTT	CASRGGGGFPNQPQHF
-	-	TRBV20-1	TRBJ2-3	TGCAATGTAGAAGGAGATACACAGTATTTT	CNVEGDTQYF
-	TRBD2	TRBV20-1	TRBJ2-1	TGCAGTGCAATTGGACTAGCGGGGGGACCCGCCTACAATGAGCAGTTCTTC	CSAIGLAGGPAYNEQFF
-	-	TRBV5-6	TRBJ1-1	TGTGGCAGCAGTTGGTACACTGAAGCTTTCTTT	CGSSWYTEAFF
-	-	TRBV20-1	TRBJ2-5	TGCAGTGCCCTGAGGGCCGCCGGAACCCAAGAGACCCAGTACTTC	CSALRAAGTQETQYF
once	-	TRBV20-1	TRBJ1-1	TGCAATGCTATACGGGGGTACACTGAAGCTTTCTTT	CNAIRGYTEAFF
-	-	TRBV20-1	TRBJ1-2	TGCAGTGCTAGCCCGGGCTTCTATGGCTACACCTTC	CSASPGFYGYTF
many	TRBD1	TRBV4-1	TRBJ2-7	TGCGCCAGCAGCCAATATTGGCAGGGGGTATACGAGCAGTACTTC	CASSQYWQGVYEQYF
-	TRBD1	TRBV12-3/TRBV12-4	TRBJ1-1	TGTGCCTACAGTTTAGACAGGGGGAACACTGAAGCTTTCTTT	CAYSLDRGNTEAFF
-	-	TRBV20-1	TRBJ2-5	TGCATTGCTAGAGTAGGGCTCCAAGAGACCCAATACTTC	CIARVGLQETQYF
-	-	TRBV6-6	TRBJ2-7	TGTGCCGCGGTGGGCCTATCCTACGAGCAGTACTTC	CAAVGLSYEQYF
few	-	TRBV20-1	TRBJ1-1	TGCAGTTTTACATCCCCGACAGACACTGAAGCTTTCTTT	CSFTSPTDTEAFF
few	-	TRBV4-1	TRBJ2-7	TGCGCCAGCAACCAAGACAGGGACTACGAGCAGTATTTC	CASNQDRDYEQYF
-	TRBD1	TRBV11-2	TRBJ2-2	TGTGCCAGCAGGGCGGGACAGGGACTTACCGGGAAGCTGTTTTTT	CASRAGQGLTGKLFF
-	-	TRBV20-1	TRBJ1-3	TGCAGTGCCAATTCCCCGGGGGAACTCGACACCATATATTTT	CSANSPGELDTIYF
-	-	TRBV12-3/TRBV12-4	TRBJ1-4	TGTGCCAGGAATATCCCTATGGGGGTTCATGAAAAACTGTTTTTC	CARNIPMGVHEKLFF
-	TRBD1	TRBV11-2	TRBJ2-3	TGTGCCAGCAGCCCACAGGGGGTACATACGCAGTATTTT	CASSPQGVHTQYF
-	-	TRBV30	TRBJ1-2	TGTGCCTGGAGTGTACTACCAGAGGGGGGCTACACCTTC	CAWSVLPEGGYTF
few	TRBD1	TRBV24-1	TRBJ1-5	TGTGCCACCAGTGATTTGGGGGACAGGGGGCCCAATCAGCCCCAGCATTTT	CATSDLGDRGPNQPQHF